This TCR beta chain stems from a study of T cell changes during pregnancy in multiple sclerosis. V was pared by 5 bases and J by 10 bases, with 10 bases of the junction left unmatched. Per the germline V gene, CDR1 is SEHNR and CDR2 is FQNEAQ (reference sequence). CDR3 length: 14 amino acids. The method was immunoSEQ multiplex PCR; TCRdb's version includes in-frame clones alone and lacks a portion of them. The sample holds tens of thousands of clones, 80% to 95% seen once. The V call is TRBV7-9, the J call TRBJ1-1; TRBD1 matches 10 bases. The source of this sequence is a female donor in good health, enrolled as a control in a pregnancy study. This specimen consisted of peripheral blood, obtained in the second trimester of pregnancy. As DNA, the CDR3 is TGTGCCAGCAGCCGCCAGGGACAGGGGAGAGTAGCTTTCTTT. Protein product: CASSRQGQGRVAFF.